The source of this TCR beta chain is a study of T cell responses to AZD1222 COVID-19 vaccine. The length of the CDR3 is 15 residues. V shed 3 bases and J 4 bases; nucleotides not matched to a gene: 7. Germline V gene lookup returns CDR1 DFQATT and CDR2 SNEGSKA (reference sequence). Sequencing was performed with immunoSEQ multiplex PCR; in TCRdb, only in-frame clones are kept and a portion is missing. The sample has 90,000 to 150,000 clones, 85% to 90% seen once. This receptor was obtained from an adult in good health. The gene calls are TRBV20-1 and TRBJ2-1; 9 bases are shared with TRBD2. Source: peripheral blood, taken on day 0 of AZD1222 vaccination. As DNA, the CDR3 is TGCAGTGCTAGTCCGGTGACTAGCGGTTACAATGAGCAGTTCTTC. This translates into CSASPVTSGYNEQFF.